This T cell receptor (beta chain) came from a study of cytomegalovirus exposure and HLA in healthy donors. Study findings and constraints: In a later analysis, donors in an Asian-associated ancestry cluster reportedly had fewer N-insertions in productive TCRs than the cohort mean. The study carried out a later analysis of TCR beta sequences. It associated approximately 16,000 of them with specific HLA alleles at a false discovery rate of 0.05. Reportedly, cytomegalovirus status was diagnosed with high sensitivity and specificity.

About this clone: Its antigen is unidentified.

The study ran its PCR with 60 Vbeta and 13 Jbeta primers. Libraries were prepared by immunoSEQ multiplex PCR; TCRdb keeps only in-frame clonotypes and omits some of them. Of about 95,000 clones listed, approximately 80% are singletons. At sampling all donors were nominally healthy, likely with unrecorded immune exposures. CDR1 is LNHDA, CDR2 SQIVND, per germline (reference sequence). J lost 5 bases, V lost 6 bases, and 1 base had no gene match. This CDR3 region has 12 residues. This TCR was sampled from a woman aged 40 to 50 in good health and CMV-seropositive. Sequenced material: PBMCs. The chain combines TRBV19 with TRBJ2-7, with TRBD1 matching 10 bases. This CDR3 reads CASRGQGDEQYF. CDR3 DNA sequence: TGTGCCAGTAGAGGACAGGGGGACGAGCAGTACTTC.